A selection of T cell receptor beta chains follows, all from one sample in a study of technical replicates of blood from a handful of donors. Using immunoSEQ multiplex PCR, the repertoire was profiled, and TCRdb retains in-frame clones only, with some absent. This table has 90,000 or so clones, just under 95% appearing once. The sample comprised T cells isolated from PBMCs. These receptors all stem from a human donor in good health. Each CDR3 is given without its conserved first and last residue. Only part of the rows carry a size: once, few, many, or a class if the clone is expanded.

clone_size j_call v_call cdr3_aa
NA TRBJ1-1 TRBV5-6 ASSLPDRHTEAF
NA TRBJ2-2 TRBV7-7 ASSLQGTGELF
NA TRBJ2-1 TRBV11-3 ASSLLQGAGNEQF
NA TRBJ2-1 TRBV10-3 AISESIGAGGVDEQF
once TRBJ2-3 TRBV7-3 ASSLAGHQDTQY
NA TRBJ2-7 TRBV10-3 AHTPGQGGNYEQY
NA TRBJ1-5 TRBV19 ASSIYRERGYSNQPQH
NA TRBJ1-1 TRBV7-2 ASSQISRGGTEAF
NA TRBJ2-7 TRBV11-2 ASSFSGSFFDEQY
NA TRBJ2-1 TRBV9 ASSVAPREAYNEQF
NA TRBJ2-3 TRBV7-2 ASSLTSGTDTQY
NA TRBJ2-1 TRBV7-2 ASSLDLAGGENEQF
NA TRBJ2-2 TRBV5-6 ASSLGTLAGTVGELF
NA TRBJ1-2 TRBV10-3 AISASGTGVGYT
once TRBJ2-2 TRBV5-1 ASSRGALGNTGELF
NA TRBJ1-4 TRBV6-6 ASSYSQGRNEKLF
NA TRBJ1-1 TRBV10-3 AIGGGVNTEAF
NA TRBJ1-2 TRBV5-4 ASSGGVGGYT
NA TRBJ2-1 TRBV6-6 ASNPSGRSHEQF
NA TRBJ2-7 TRBV5-1 ASSLEDRVGEQY
NA TRBJ2-1 TRBV14 ASSQVYGGSFNEQF
NA TRBJ2-7 TRBV2 ASRQGIYEQY
NA TRBJ2-3 TRBV9 ASSVAGRSADTQY
NA TRBJ1-1 TRBV5-1 ASSLVGQWAF
once TRBJ2-1 TRBV28 ASSLIRSYNEQF
NA TRBJ2-7 TRBV28 ASSLSYSGTRVGGSYEQY
few TRBJ1-5 TRBV28 ASRRGRDNQPQH
NA TRBJ2-3 TRBV27 ASSLGPPPRTDTQY
NA TRBJ2-7 TRBV9 ASSVGASGIYEQY
NA TRBJ2-7 TRBV5-1 ASSLVEARGYEQY
NA TRBJ1-1 TRBV10-3 AISGRDSDTEAF
NA TRBJ2-2 TRBV7-2 ASSPLIGQGNTGELF
once TRBJ2-1 TRBV6-5 ASSLGLAEYNEQF
NA TRBJ2-3 TRBV2 ASSERFPGQPTDTQY
NA TRBJ2-5 TRBV4-2 ASSQGTGKETQY
NA TRBJ2-7 TRBV28 ASSSTIFADRGNEQY
NA TRBJ1-2 TRBV10-3 AISEDRNYGYT
NA TRBJ1-3 TRBV5-1 ASSLDGNTIY
NA TRBJ1-5 TRBV20-1 SAEGNQPQH
NA TRBJ1-5 TRBV2 ASRGTGGRQPQH
NA TRBJ2-7 TRBV30 AWSVLSGLLSYEQY
NA TRBJ2-6 TRBV7-2 ASSFDRVGSGANVLT
NA TRBJ1-2 TRBV5-6 ASSFRGNWYGYT
NA TRBJ1-1 TRBV28 ASSFVDEAF
NA TRBJ1-1 TRBV19 ASSILGGTEAF
NA TRBJ2-7 TRBV7-2 ASSLAGSSYEQY
NA TRBJ2-7 TRBV28 ASRRGTPGASSYEQY
NA TRBJ2-7 TRBV7-8 ASSLDRTSVYEQY
NA TRBJ2-2 TRBV9 ASSSSGTSLTGELF
NA TRBJ2-7 TRBV5-4 ASSVLGLEQY
NA TRBJ2-2 TRBV6-1 ASSVRSGSITGELF
once TRBJ2-7 TRBV6-5 ASRRPTGLVYEQY
NA TRBJ2-7 TRBV30 AWTRRGYEQY
once TRBJ1-4 TRBV5-4 ASSLETFGTVNEKLF
NA TRBJ2-2 TRBV7-3 ASSLTTGPGELF
NA TRBJ2-7 TRBV11-2 ASSSDREKFYEQY
NA TRBJ2-7 TRBV27 ASSLEVQGAYEQY
NA TRBJ1-2 TRBV5-1 ASTISTGEYGYT
NA TRBJ1-2 TRBV6-5 ASSLSGSNYGYT